The present T cell receptor (beta chain) was sequenced within a study of blood T cell repertoires in COVID-19. Study details: Samples taken during acute and convalescent COVID-19 were collected in the United States, Italy and Spain. PBMCs, B-cell-depleted T cells, or T cells provided the cDNA or gDNA that made up the material.

Germline V lookup: CDR1 KGHSH, CDR2 LQKENI. CDR3 length: 14 residues. J lost 6 bases, V lost 1 base, and 5 bases had no gene match. Per the authors' pipeline: Amplification of reference gene primers provided the estimated nucleated cell counts. The repertoire was sequenced with immunoSEQ multiplex PCR; TCRdb's copy has only in-frame clones and lacks some. V, J and clone size are taken as reported in that table, and D and trimming were inferred from the DNA itself. Here the sample spans 100,000 to 150,000 clones, roughly 79% being singletons. This chain joins TRBV18 and TRBJ2-7, with TRBD1 identical over 8 bases. Sequencing used peripheral blood. This TCR came from a human donor in a cohort sampled during active COVID-19. The CDR3 loop reads CASSPRGQGFEQYF. The CDR3 coding sequence is TGTGCCAGCTCACCACGAGGACAGGGCTTCGAGCAGTACTTC.